This note documents a single T cell receptor beta chain sequence. Per germline, CDR1 SGHAT and CDR2 FQNNGV. This CDR3 has 14 amino acids. V dropped 5 bases and J dropped 1; count of bases not matched to a gene: 4. The data were produced by immunoSEQ multiplex PCR, yet TCRdb's version contains in-frame clones alone and is incomplete. In the table there are about 330,000 clones, nearly 90% of which are singletons. Participant reports of clinical history set cohort assignment. This record belongs to a study of blood T cell repertoires in COVID-19. On the study more broadly: From the United States, Italy and Spain came samples of acute and convalescent COVID-19.

The clonotype comes from a woman in her twenties or thirties who had recovered from COVID-19. Sequencing used PBMCs or T cells enriched from blood (not recorded which). The chain is built from TRBV11-2 and TRBJ1-1; 7 bases fit TRBD1. The CDR3 coding sequence is TGTGCCAGCAGCCAGGGGGGCTCGAACACTGAAGCTTTCTTT. Amino acids: CASSQGGSNTEAFF.